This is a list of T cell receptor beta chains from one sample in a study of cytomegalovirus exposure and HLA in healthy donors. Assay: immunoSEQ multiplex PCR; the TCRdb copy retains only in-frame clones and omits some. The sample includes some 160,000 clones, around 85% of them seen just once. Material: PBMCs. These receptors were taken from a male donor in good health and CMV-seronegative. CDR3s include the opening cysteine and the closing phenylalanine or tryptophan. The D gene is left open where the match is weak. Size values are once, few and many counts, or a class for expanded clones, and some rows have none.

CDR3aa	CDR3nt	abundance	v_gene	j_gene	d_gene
CASSPTGHTNEKLFF	TGTGCCAGCAGCCCCACAGGGCACACTAATGAAAAACTGTTTTTT	-	TRBV7-9	TRBJ1-4	-
CASSQRWQGRTYEQYF	TGTGCCAGCAGCCAAAGGTGGCAGGGGAGAACCTACGAGCAGTACTTC	-	TRBV5-4	TRBJ2-7	-
CASSAGSRGQYEQYF	TGTGCCAGCAGCGCCGGTAGCAGGGGGCAGTACGAGCAGTACTTC	once	TRBV7-6	TRBJ2-7	TRBD1
CSVEEGSTGVHGYTF	TGCAGCGTTGAGGAGGGGTCTACAGGGGTTCATGGCTACACCTTC	-	TRBV29-1	TRBJ1-2	TRBD1
CASSSQGNEQFF	TGTGCCAGCAGCTCGCAGGGGAATGAGCAGTTCTTC	-	TRBV5-4	TRBJ2-1	-
CASSLNTGETQYF	TGTGCTAGCAGCTTAAATACGGGAGAGACCCAGTACTTC	once	TRBV7-7	TRBJ2-5	-
CASSWTGDYGYTF	TGTGCCAGCAGCTGGACAGGGGACTATGGCTACACCTTC	few	TRBV5-6	TRBJ1-2	TRBD1
CASSEQQVGYNEQFF	TGTGCCAGCAGTGAACAGCAGGTCGGATACAATGAGCAGTTCTTC	-	TRBV6-1	TRBJ2-1	-
CASSLNRAGANVLTF	TGTGCCAGCAGCCTCAACAGGGCTGGGGCCAACGTCCTGACTTTC	-	TRBV11-2	TRBJ2-6	-
CASSLVSRTGLNTGELFF	TGTGCCAGCAGCTTAGTTTCGAGGACAGGGTTGAACACCGGGGAGCTGTTTTTT	-	TRBV7-6	TRBJ2-2	TRBD1
CAIRTLVAGGPTGELFF	TGTGCCATCAGGACATTGGTAGCGGGGGGGCCGACCGGGGAGCTGTTTTTT	-	TRBV10-3	TRBJ2-2	TRBD2
CASSLAGQPSYNEQFF	TGCGCCAGCAGCTTGGCCGGACAGCCCAGTTACAATGAGCAGTTCTTC	-	TRBV5-1	TRBJ2-1	-
CASSFTGSTDTQYF	TGTGCCAGCAGCTTTACGGGGAGCACAGATACGCAGTATTTT	-	TRBV5-4	TRBJ2-3	-
CASSFGQSSYEQYF	TGTGCCAGCTCATTCGGACAGAGCTCCTACGAGCAGTACTTC	-	TRBV18	TRBJ2-7	-
CASRTSTNEKLFF	TGTGCCAGCCGAACATCAACTAATGAAAAACTGTTTTTT	-	TRBV18	TRBJ1-4	-